What follows describes a single TCR beta chain. Its matching antigen is unknown. These data come from a study of blood T cells in healthy people across ages. CDR1 and CDR2 from the germline V gene are SGHTA and FQGNSA. CDR3 length: 14 residues. The V and J ends lost 3 bases and 3 bases respectively, with 12 bases between them. Overall study findings and caveats: Greater diversity and more naive CD4+ cells were seen in long-lived donors than in aged donors.

A second PCR of roughly 6 to 12 cycles used a sample-barcoded 5' primer and a J-beta primer mix. Each cDNA was tagged by a template-switch adaptor containing 12 random nucleotides. A single record per CDR3 protein comes from TCRdb applying MiXCR to the 5' RACE reads. The repertoire holds around 710,000 distinct CDR3 sequences, with roughly 47% as singletons. The specimen sequenced was blood. The sequence was collected from a woman aged 60-75 years in good health. The chain joins TRBV7-2 to TRBJ2-7; no reliable D call. The CDR3, as DNA: TGTGCCAGCAGCTTTGGCCAGCAGTTCTACGAGCAGTACTTC. Protein sequence: CASSFGQQFYEQYF.